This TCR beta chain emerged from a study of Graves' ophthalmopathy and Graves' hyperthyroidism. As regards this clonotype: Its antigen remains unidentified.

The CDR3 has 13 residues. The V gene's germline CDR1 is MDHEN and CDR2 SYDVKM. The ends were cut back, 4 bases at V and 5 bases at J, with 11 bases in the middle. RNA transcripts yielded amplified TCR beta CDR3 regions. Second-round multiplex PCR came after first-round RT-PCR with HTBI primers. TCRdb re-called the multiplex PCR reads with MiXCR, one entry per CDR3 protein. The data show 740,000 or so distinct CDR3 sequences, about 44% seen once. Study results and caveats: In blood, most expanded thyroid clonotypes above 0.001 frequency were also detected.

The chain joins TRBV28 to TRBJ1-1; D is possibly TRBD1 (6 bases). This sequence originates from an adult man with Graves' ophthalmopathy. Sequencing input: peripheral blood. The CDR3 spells CASSYRDVTEAFF. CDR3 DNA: TGTGCCAGCAGTTACAGGGACGTAACTGAAGCTTTCTTT.